Listed here are 23 T cell receptor beta chains from one sample, sequenced in a study of T cell responses to AZD1222 COVID-19 vaccine. Clones were sequenced by immunoSEQ multiplex PCR, and TCRdb holds only the in-frame ones, with some missing. The sample records roughly 100,000 clones, 93% being singletons. The specimen was peripheral blood, collected on day 0 of AZD1222 vaccination. These receptors were collected from an adult in good health.

The rearrangement uses TRBV18 and TRBJ1-2, with D perhaps matching TRBD1 (6 bases). This CDR3 comprises 13 residues. Trimming took off 3 bases at V and 5 bases at J, with 10 bases between the two ends. Germline V gene data show CDR1 as KGHSH and CDR2 as LQKENI. The CDR3 DNA reads TGTGCCAGCTCACCTAACAGGGATTATGGCTACACCTTC. This codes for CASSPNRDYGYTF.

This chain uses TRBV18 with TRBJ2-7; 12 bases map to TRBD1. CDR1 and CDR2 (germline): KGHSH, LQKENI. The CDR3 spans 15 residues. V lost 6 bases, J lost 4 bases, and 7 bases stayed unmatched. The CDR3 DNA follows: TGTGCCAGCTCCCGAGGGACAGGGGGCTCTTACGAGCAGTACTTC. This translates into CASSRGTGGSYEQYF.

The chain couples TRBV7-2 to TRBJ1-3; D is unclear. V was cut by 1 base and J by 3 bases, with 7 bases left in between. This CDR3 region has 14 residues. Germline-derived CDR1 and CDR2 are SGHTA and FQGNSA. Here the CDR3 reads CASSLGPFGNTIYF. CDR3 bases: TGTGCCAGCAGCTTAGGTCCTTTTGGAAACACCATATATTTT.

The rearrangement links TRBV10-3 to TRBJ2-3, with 8 bases that match TRBD1. The CDR3 is made up of 14 amino acids. The V and J ends lost 6 bases and 1 base, in that order; junction bases with no gene match: 3. Per the germline V gene, CDR1 is ENHRY and CDR2 is SYGVKD. The CDR3 loop is CAIRGTGGTDTQYF. CDR3 nucleotide sequence: TGTGCCATCAGAGGGACAGGAGGCACAGATACGCAGTATTTT.

This sequence joins TRBV5-1 and TRBJ2-7, with no clear D. In germline, CDR1 is SGHRS, CDR2 YFSETQ. The ends were cut back, 0 bases at V and 6 bases at J, with 13 bases in the middle. The CDR3 covers 14 residues. CDR3 region: CASSLDAGYAEQYF. CDR3 sequence (DNA): TGCGCCAGCAGCTTGGATGCAGGCTATGCCGAGCAGTACTTC. The entire variable domain, with the rest obtained from reference TRBV5-1 and TRBJ2-7, is as follows: KAGVTQTPRYLIKTRGQQVTLSCSPISGHRSVSWYQQTPGQGLQFLFEYFSETQRNKGNFPGRFSGRQFSNSRSEMNVSTLELGDSALYLCASSLDAGYAEQYFGPGTRLTVT.

V is TRBV11-3 and J is TRBJ2-7; 7 bases are shared with TRBD2. Trimming at V came to 5 bases and at J to 0 bases, leaving 4 bases not matched to a gene. The germline gives CDR1 SGHNT, CDR2 YENEEA. The CDR3 loop spans 14 amino acids. CDR3 nucleotide sequence: TGTGCCAGCAGCAAACTAGCGTCCTCCTACGAGCAGTACTTC. This gives the protein CASSKLASSYEQYF. Full variable domain (missing parts from reference TRBV11-3 and TRBJ2-7): EAGVVQSPRYKIIEKKQPVAFWCNPISGHNTLYWYLQNLGQGPELLIRYENEEAVDDSQLPKDRFSAERLKGVDSTLKIQPAELGDSAVYLCASSKLASSYEQYFGPGTRLTVT.

The J gene is TRBJ2-5, the V gene TRBV5-5; 7 bases line up with TRBD2. CDR1 is SGHKS and CDR2 is YYEKEE in the germline V gene (reference sequence). This CDR3 has 15 residues. The ends lost 4 bases at V and 4 bases at J; junction bases unmatched: 10. CDR3 loop: CASSAIGGRGETQYF. For the CDR3, the DNA is TGTGCCAGCAGCGCGATCGGCGGGAGAGGAGAGACCCAGTACTTC.

This chain uses TRBV27 with TRBJ2-7; the D is unclear. The V gene's germline CDR1 is MNHEY and CDR2 SMNVEV (reference sequence). This CDR3 has 13 residues. The V gene lost 1 base and the J gene lost 6 bases, with 10 bases spanning the gap. As DNA, the CDR3 is TGTGCCAGCAGTTTATGGGAAGGCCGCGAGCAGTACTTC. Amino acids: CASSLWEGREQYF.

V and J are TRBV2 and TRBJ2-4; TRBD2 is a possible D gene (6 bases). Trimming took 7 bases from V and 1 from J, leaving 14 bases between them. In germline, CDR1 is SNHLY, CDR2 FYNNEI. This CDR3 has 15 amino acids. The CDR3 DNA sequence: TGTGCCAGCACGGGGGACGGCGGGGCCAAAAACATTCAGTACTTC. Translation gives CASTGDGGAKNIQYF.

This clone was recorded a few times. The V gene is TRBV11-2, the J gene TRBJ2-1; D not resolved. The ends were cut back, 4 bases at V and 6 bases at J, with 4 bases in the middle. CDR1 and CDR2 (germline): SGHAT, FQNNGV. The length of the CDR3 is 11 residues. The CDR3 DNA follows: TGTGCCAGCAGCTCGTCCAATGAGCAGTTCTTC. It is translated as CASSSSNEQFF.

The chain links TRBV9 to TRBJ2-3; tentatively, D is TRBD2 (5 bases). The CDR3 is 16 residues long. Trimming stripped 0 bases from V and 1 base from J, with 12 bases between. Germline assignment: CDR1 SGDLS and CDR2 YYNGEE. The CDR3 here is CASSVELLGGTDTQYF. CDR3 bases: TGTGCCAGCAGCGTAGAGTTATTGGGAGGCACAGATACGCAGTATTTT. Supplemented by reference TRBV9 and TRBJ2-3, the full variable domain reads DSGVTQTPKHLITATGQRVTLRCSPRSGDLSVYWYQQSLDQGLQFLIQYYNGEERAKGNILERFSAQQFPDLHSELNLSSLELGDSALYFCASSVELLGGTDTQYFGPGTRLTVL.

The V and J genes are TRBV7-2 and TRBJ2-3; 9 bases are a match to TRBD2. Germline V lookup: CDR1 SGHTA, CDR2 FQGNSA. J lost 1 base, V lost 0 bases, and 2 bases had no gene match. There are 16 residues in the CDR3. CDR3 coding DNA: TGTGCCAGCAGCTTAGCCAGGACTAGCGGCACAGATACGCAGTATTTT. Translating it yields CASSLARTSGTDTQYF.

DNA for the CDR3: TGCGCCAGCAGGGTTCCACCGAGGCGGAGAGGCAATGAGCAGTTCTTC. Protein product: CASRVPPRRRGNEQFF. This chain links TRBV5-1 with TRBJ2-1, with D hard to call. The CDR3 has 16 amino acids. Trimming cost V 5 bases and J 6 bases, with 21 bases left between them. Germline V gene sequence: CDR1 SGHRS, CDR2 YFSETQ.

The J gene is TRBJ1-2, the V gene TRBV30; D not resolved. Germline lookup yields CDR1 GTSNPN and CDR2 SVGIG (reference sequence). Trimming cost V 0 bases and J 0 bases, with 14 bases left between them. The CDR3 is made up of 16 amino acids. CDR3 bases: TGTGCCTGGAGTGTACGGGTGGGATCAGCTAACTATGGCTACACCTTC. Translating gives CAWSVRVGSANYGYTF. Full variable domain (missing parts from reference TRBV30 and TRBJ1-2): SQTIHQWPATLVQPVGSPLSLECTVEGTSNPNLYWYRQAAGRGLQLLFYSVGIGQISSEVPQNLSASRPQDRQFILSSKKLLLSDSGFYLCAWSVRVGSANYGYTFGSGTRLTVV.

The rearrangement links TRBV7-8 to TRBJ2-5, with 8 positions matching TRBD2. The CDR3 totals 18 residues. The germline gives CDR1 SGHVS, CDR2 FQNEAQ. J was trimmed by 3 bases and V by 4 bases; bases with no gene match: 16. The CDR3 sequence: CASSSLGGTRGSKETQYF. The CDR3 region has the DNA TGTGCCAGCAGCTCCTTGGGAGGGACTAGAGGTTCAAAAGAGACCCAGTACTTC.

The chain links TRBV11-3 to TRBJ2-2, with D tentatively TRBD2 (5 bases). The CDR3 extends over 15 amino acids. With 1 base removed from V and 4 bases from J, the gap between germline ends came to 10 bases. Germline V gene sequence: CDR1 SGHNT, CDR2 YENEEA. CDR3: CASSLAGSLTGELFF. CDR3 nucleotide sequence: TGTGCCAGCAGCTTAGCGGGGAGTCTCACCGGGGAGCTGTTTTTT.

The chain recombines TRBV11-2 with TRBJ2-1; D gene ambiguous. The V end was cut by 1 base, the J end by 4 bases, with 8 bases between. The V gene's germline CDR1 is SGHAT and CDR2 FQNNGV. This CDR3 region has 14 residues. The CDR3 region is CASSLGTEYNEQFF. CDR3 bases: TGTGCCAGCAGCTTAGGCACCGAGTACAATGAGCAGTTCTTC.

The rearrangement links TRBV6-2 or TRBV6-3 to TRBJ2-5; TRBD1 agrees at 7 bases. The CDR3 runs 12 residues. Looked up from germline, CDR1 is MNHEY and CDR2 is SVGEGT. The V segment lost 6 bases and the J segment 5 bases; nucleotides outside the gene matches: 3. The CDR3 reads CASSRTGETQYF. For the CDR3, the DNA is TGTGCCAGCAGCCGGACAGGCGAGACCCAGTACTTC.

This clone was seen a handful of times. The chain joins TRBV7-2 to TRBJ2-3; no clear D gene. CDR3 length: 14 amino acids. Between the trimmed V and J ends, which lost 0 bases and 6 bases, there was a span of 10 bases. CDR1 and CDR2 from the germline V gene are SGHTA and FQGNSA. CDR3 DNA sequence: TGTGCCAGCAGCTTAGCTTTGGCGACGGATACGCAGTATTTT. Protein sequence: CASSLALATDTQYF.

This chain links TRBV3-1 (or the pseudogene TRBV3-2) with TRBJ2-2; D ambiguous. Germline assignment: CDR1 LGHDT and CDR2 YNNKEL (reference sequence). The ends were cut back, 0 bases at V and 8 bases at J, with 4 bases in the middle. The CDR3 is 12 residues long. CDR3 DNA: TGTGCCAGCAGCCAAGAAATGGGGGAGCTGTTTTTT. Its translation is CASSQEMGELFF.

The CDR3 loop reads CASSEEVRATLHF. The DNA for the CDR3 is TGTGCCAGCAGTGAAGAAGTCCGCGCAACCCTCCACTTT. J is TRBJ1-6 and V is TRBV6-1; D is undetermined. CDR3 length: 13 amino acids. CDR1 MNHNS and CDR2 SASEGT come from the germline V gene. Between the trimmed V and J ends, which lost 1 base and 14 bases, there was a span of 12 bases.

The CDR3 DNA follows: TGTGCCAGCAGCCCAGGTGGGGCGTCCTCCTACGAGCAGTACTTC. Amino acids: CASSPGGASSYEQYF. The gene calls are TRBV7-2 and TRBJ2-7; possible D gene TRBD1, 5 bases. CDR1 and CDR2 (germline): SGHTA, FQGNSA. This CDR3 comprises 15 residues. V gave up 5 bases and J gave up 0 bases, with 14 bases separating them.

J is TRBJ1-2 and V is TRBV12-3 or TRBV12-4, with D unresolved. Trimming removed 6 bases at V and 4 bases at J, with 12 bases between. The CDR3 is made up of 13 amino acids. CDR3 residues: CASSLGRVYGYTF. In DNA form, the CDR3 reads TGTGCCAGCAGCCTAGGGAGGGTCTATGGCTACACCTTC.